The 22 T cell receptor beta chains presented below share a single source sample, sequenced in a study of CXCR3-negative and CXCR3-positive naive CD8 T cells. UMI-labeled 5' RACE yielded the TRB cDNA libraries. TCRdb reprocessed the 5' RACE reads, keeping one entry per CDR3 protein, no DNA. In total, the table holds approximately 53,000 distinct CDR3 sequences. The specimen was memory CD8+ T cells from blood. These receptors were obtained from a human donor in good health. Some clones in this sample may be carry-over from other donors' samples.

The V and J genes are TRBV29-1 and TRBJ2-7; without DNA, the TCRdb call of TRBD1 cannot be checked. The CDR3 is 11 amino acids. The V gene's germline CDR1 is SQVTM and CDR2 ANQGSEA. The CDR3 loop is CSATGNYEQYF.

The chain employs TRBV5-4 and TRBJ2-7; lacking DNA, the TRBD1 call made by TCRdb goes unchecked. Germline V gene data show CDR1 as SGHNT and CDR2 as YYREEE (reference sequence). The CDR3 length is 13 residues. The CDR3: CASSLKGGYEQYF. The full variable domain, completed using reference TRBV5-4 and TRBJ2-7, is ETGVTQSPTHLIKTRGQQVTLRCSSQSGHNTVSWYQQALGQGPQFIFQYYREEENGRGNFPPRFSGLQFPNYSSELNVNALELDDSALYLCASSLKGGYEQYFGPGTRLTVT.

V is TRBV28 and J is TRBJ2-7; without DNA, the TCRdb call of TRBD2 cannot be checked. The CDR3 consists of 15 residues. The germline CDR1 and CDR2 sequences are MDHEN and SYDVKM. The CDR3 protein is CASSSEGGGEYEQYF.

CDR3 in amino acids: CASSFGSGTGELFF. This chain links TRBV28 with TRBJ2-2; absent DNA, TCRdb's TRBD2 call cannot be checked. Germline V lookup: CDR1 MDHEN, CDR2 SYDVKM. This CDR3 region has 14 residues.

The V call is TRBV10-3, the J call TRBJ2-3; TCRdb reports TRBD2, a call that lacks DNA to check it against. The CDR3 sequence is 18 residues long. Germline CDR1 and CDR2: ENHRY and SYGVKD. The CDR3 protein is CAISESGGTSATTDTQYF.

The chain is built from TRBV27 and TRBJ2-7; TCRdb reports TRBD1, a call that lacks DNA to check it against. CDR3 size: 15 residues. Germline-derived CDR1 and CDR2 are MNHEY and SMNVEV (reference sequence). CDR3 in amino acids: CASSFREGALYEQYF.

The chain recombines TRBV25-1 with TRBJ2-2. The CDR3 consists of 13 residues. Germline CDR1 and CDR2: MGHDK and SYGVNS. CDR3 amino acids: CATVTQETGELFF.

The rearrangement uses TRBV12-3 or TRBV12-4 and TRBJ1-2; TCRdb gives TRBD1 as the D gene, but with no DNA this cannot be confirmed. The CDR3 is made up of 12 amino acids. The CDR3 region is CASSLIGNGYTF.

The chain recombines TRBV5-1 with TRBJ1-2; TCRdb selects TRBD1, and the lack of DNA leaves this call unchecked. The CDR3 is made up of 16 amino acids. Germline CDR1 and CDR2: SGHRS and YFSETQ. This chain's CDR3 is CASSSGQGGVNYGYTF.

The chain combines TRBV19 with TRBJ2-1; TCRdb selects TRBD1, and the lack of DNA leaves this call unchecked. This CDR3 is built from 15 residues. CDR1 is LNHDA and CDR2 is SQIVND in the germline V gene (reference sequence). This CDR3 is CASSEGTGDWYEQFF.

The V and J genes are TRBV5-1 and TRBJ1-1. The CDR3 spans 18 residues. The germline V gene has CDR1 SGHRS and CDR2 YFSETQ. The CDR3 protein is CASSLEGLQLSPNTEAFF.

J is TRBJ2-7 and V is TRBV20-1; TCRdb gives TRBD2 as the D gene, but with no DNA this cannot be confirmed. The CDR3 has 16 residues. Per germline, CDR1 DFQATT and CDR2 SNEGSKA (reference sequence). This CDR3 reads CSARGGLAGRGYEQYF.

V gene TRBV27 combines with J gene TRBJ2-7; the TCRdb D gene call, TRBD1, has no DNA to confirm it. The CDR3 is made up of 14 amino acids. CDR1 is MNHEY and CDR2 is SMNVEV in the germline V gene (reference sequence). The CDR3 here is CASSSGSLVYEQYF.

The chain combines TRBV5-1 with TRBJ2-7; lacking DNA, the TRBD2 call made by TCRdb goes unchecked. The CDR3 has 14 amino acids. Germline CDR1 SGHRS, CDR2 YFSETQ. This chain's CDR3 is CASSLDGGIYEQYF.

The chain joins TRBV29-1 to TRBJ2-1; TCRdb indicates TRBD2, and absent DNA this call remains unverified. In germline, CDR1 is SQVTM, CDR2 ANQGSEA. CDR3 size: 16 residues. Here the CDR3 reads CSVEGLAGGLNNEQFF.

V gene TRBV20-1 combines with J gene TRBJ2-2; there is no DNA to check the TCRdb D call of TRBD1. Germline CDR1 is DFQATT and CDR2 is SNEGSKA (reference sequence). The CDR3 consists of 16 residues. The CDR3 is CSASAAGDAASGELFF.

The CDR3 loop reads CASSTSQGTEAFF. The V and J genes are TRBV6-4 and TRBJ1-1; TCRdb's D gene call, TRBD1, goes unchecked for lack of DNA. The length of the CDR3 is 13 residues. Germline CDR1 is MRHNA and CDR2 is SNTAGT.

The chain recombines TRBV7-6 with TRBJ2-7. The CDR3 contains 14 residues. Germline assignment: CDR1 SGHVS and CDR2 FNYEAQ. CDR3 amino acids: CASSPSGGTHEQYF.

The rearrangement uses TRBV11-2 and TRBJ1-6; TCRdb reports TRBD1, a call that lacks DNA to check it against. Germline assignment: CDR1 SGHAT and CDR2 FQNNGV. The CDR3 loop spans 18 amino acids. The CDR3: CASSPFPRRTGNNSPLHF. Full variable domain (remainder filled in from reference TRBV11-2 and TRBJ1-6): EAGVAQSPRYKIIEKRQSVAFWCNPISGHATLYWYQQILGQGPKLLIQFQNNGVVDDSQLPKDRFSAERLKGVDSTLKIQPAKLEDSAVYLCASSPFPRRTGNNSPLHFGNGTRLTVT.

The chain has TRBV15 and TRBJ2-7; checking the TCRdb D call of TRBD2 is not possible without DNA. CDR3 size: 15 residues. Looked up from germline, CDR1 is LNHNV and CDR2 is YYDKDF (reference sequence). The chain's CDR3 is CATSRSREASYEQYF. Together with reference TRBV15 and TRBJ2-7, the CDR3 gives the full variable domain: DAMVIQNPRYQVTQFGKPVTLSCSQTLNHNVMYWYQQKSSQAPKLLFHYYDKDFNNEADTPDNFQSRRPNTSFCFLDIRSPGLGDTAMYLCATSRSREASYEQYFGPGTRLTVT.

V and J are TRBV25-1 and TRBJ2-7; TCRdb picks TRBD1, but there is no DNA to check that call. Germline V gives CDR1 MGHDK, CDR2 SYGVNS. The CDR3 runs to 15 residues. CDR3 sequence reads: CASTPSQGVSYEQYF.

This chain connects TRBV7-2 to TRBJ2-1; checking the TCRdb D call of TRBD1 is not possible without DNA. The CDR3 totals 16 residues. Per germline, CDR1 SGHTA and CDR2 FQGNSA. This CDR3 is CASSFEAPTSYNEQFF.